This T cell receptor (beta chain) is drawn from a study of siplizumab effects on memory and regulatory T cells. CDR1 is SGHNT and CDR2 is YYREEE in the germline V gene (reference sequence). V was pared by 2 bases and J by 6 bases, with 10 bases between. The CDR3 spans 13 residues. The assay was immunoSEQ multiplex PCR, and TCRdb's table has in-frame clones only and misses some. The sample lists roughly 120,000 clones, 92% seen once, with 1% to 1.5% in the top ten. About this clone itself: What it recognizes is unknown.

Findings and caveats of the study: Proliferating Tregs taken from siplizumab cultures were not shown to have a confirmed suppressive function.

Sequencing was performed on CD4+ T cells sorted from blood. The chain recombines TRBV5-4 with TRBJ2-3, with D maybe TRBD2 (6 bases). The receptor was isolated from a human donor in good health. The CDR3 bases are TGTGCCAGCAGCTTACGGGGGAGCGATACGCAGTATTTT. Encoded protein: CASSLRGSDTQYF.